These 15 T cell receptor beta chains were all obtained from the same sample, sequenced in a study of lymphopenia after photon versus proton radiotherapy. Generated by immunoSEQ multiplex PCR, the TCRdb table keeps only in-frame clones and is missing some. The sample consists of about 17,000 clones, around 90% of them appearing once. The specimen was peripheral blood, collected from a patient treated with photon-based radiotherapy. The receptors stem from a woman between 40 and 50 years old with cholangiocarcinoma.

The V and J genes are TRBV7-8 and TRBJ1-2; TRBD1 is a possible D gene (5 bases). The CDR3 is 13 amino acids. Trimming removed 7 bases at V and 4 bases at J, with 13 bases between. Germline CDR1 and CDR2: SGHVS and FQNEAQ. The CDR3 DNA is TGTGCCAGCACCCCGGGAGGGGCCTATGGCTACACCTTC. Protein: CASTPGGAYGYTF.

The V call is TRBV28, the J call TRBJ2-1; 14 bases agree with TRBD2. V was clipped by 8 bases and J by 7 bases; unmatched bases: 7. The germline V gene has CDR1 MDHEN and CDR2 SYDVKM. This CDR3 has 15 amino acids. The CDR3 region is CASHGTSGSVNEQFF. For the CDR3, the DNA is TGTGCCAGCCATGGGACTAGCGGGAGTGTAAATGAGCAGTTCTTC.

CDR3 sequence (DNA): TGCAGTGCCCAACAGGGTGGGACGCAGTATTTT. Amino acid sequence: CSAQQGGTQYF. The chain combines TRBV20-1 with TRBJ2-3, with a tentative D call TRBD1 (6 bases). The CDR3 length is 11 residues. The V end was cut by 6 bases, the J end by 9 bases, with 13 bases between. CDR1 is DFQATT and CDR2 is SNEGSKA in the germline V gene (reference sequence).

CDR3 region: CASSLVGQGGQPQHF. CDR3 sequence (DNA): TGTGCCAGCAGCTTAGTTGGCCAGGGTGGCCAGCCCCAGCATTTT. J is TRBJ1-5 and V is TRBV7-2; D is perhaps TRBD1 (5 bases). From germline, CDR1 is SGHTA and CDR2 FQGNSA. This CDR3 has 15 amino acids. The V gene lost 1 base and the J gene lost 7 bases, with 14 bases spanning the gap.

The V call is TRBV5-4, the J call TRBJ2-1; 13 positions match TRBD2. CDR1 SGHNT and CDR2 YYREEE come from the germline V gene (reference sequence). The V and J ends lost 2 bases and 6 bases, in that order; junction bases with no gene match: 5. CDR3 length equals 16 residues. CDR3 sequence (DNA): TGTGCCAGCAGCTTCTCGACTAGCGGGAGGTTCAATGAGCAGTTCTTC. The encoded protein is CASSFSTSGRFNEQFF.

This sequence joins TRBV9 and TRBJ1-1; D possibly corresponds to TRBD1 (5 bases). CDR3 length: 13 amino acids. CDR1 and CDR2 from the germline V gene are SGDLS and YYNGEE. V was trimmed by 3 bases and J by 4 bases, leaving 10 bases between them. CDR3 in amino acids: CASSAGGGTEAFF. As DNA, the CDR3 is TGTGCCAGCAGCGCCGGGGGGGGCACTGAAGCTTTCTTT.

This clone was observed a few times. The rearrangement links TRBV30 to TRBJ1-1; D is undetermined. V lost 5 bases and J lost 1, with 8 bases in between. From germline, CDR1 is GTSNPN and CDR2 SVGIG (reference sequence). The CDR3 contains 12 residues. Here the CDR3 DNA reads TGTGCCTGGTTACACGGGAACACTGAAGCTTTCTTT. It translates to CAWLHGNTEAFF.

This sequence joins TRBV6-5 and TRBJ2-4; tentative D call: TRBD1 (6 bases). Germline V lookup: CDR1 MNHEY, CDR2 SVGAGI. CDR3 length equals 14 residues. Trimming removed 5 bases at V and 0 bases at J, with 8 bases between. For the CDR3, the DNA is TGTGCCAGCAGTGAACAGGGAGCCAAAAACATTCAGTACTTC. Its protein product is CASSEQGAKNIQYF.

The CDR3 DNA follows: TGTGCCAGCAGCGGACCGGGACAGGGTATTTCAACCGGGGAGCTGTTTTTT. It is translated as CASSGPGQGISTGELFF. V gene TRBV11-3 combines with J gene TRBJ2-2; TRBD1 agrees at 9 bases. With V trimmed by 5 bases and J by 5 bases, 12 bases remained unmatched. This CDR3 has 17 amino acids. CDR1 and CDR2 from the germline V gene are SGHNT and YENEEA.

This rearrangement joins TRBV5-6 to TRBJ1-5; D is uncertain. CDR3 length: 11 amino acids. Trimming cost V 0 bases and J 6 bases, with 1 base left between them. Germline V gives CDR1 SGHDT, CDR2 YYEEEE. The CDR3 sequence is CASSLGQPQHF. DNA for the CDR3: TGTGCCAGCAGCTTGGGTCAGCCCCAGCATTTT.

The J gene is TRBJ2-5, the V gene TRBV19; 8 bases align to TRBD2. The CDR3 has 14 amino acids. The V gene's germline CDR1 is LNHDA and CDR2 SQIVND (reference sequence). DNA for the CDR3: TGTGCGACCGGGGGGGAGCGGGGCGGGGAGACCCAGTACTTC. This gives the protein CATGGERGGETQYF.

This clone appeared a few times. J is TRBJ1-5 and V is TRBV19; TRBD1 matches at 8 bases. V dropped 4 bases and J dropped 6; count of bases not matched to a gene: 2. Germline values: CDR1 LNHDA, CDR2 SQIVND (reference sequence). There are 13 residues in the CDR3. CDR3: CASSKQGVQPQHF. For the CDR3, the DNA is TGTGCCAGTAGTAAACAGGGGGTTCAGCCCCAGCATTTT. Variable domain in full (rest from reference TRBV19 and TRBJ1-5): DGGITQSPKYLFRKEGQNVTLSCEQNLNHDAMYWYRQDPGQGLRLIYYSQIVNDFQKGDIAEGYSVSREKKESFPLTVTSAQKNPTAFYLCASSKQGVQPQHFGDGTRLSIL.

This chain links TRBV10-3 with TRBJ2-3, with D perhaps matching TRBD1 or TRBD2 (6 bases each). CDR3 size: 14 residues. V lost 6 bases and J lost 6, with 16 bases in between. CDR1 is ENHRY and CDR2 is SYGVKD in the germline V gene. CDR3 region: CAIRSGGPSDTQYF. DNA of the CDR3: TGTGCCATCAGATCTGGGGGGCCCTCGGATACGCAGTATTTT.

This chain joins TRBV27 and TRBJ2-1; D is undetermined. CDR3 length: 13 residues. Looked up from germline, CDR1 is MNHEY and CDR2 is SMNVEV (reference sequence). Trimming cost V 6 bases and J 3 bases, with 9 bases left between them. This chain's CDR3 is CASRGSNYNEQFF. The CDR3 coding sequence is TGTGCCAGCAGAGGGTCGAACTACAATGAGCAGTTCTTC.

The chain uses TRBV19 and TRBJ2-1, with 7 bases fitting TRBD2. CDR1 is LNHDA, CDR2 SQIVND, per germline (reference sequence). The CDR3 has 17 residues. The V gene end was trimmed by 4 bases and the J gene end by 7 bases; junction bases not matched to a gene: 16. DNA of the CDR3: TGTGCCAGTAGTACGACTAGCTGGAACCTAAAAGGGAATGAGCAGTTCTTC. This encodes CASSTTSWNLKGNEQFF.